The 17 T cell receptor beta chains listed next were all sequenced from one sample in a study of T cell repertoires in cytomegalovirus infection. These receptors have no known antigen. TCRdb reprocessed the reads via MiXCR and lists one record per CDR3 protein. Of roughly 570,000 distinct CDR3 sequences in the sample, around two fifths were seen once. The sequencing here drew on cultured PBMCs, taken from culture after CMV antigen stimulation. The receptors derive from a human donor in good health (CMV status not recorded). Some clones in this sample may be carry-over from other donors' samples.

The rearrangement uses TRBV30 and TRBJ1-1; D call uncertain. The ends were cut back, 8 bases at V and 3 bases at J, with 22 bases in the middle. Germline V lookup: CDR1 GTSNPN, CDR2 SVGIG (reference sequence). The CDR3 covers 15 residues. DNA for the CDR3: TGTGCCCGGGCCCCCCGGGTGGCCGTTCACACTGAAGCTTTCTTT. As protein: CARAPRVAVHTEAFF.

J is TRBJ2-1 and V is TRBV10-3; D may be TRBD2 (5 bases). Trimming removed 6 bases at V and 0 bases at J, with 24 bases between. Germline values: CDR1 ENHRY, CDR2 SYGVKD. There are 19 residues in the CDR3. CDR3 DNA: TGTGCCATCAGGAGACTCCCCCCTTCCTTGGGGAGCTCCTACAATGAGCAGTTCTTC. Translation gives CAIRRLPPSLGSSYNEQFF.

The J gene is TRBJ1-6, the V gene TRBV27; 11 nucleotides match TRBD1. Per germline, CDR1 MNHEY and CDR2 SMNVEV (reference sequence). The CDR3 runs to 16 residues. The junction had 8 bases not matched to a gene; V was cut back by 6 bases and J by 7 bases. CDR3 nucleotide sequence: TGTGCCAGCAGCTTGGGACAGGGGGGAGTAAATTCACCCCTCCACTTT. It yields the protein CASSLGQGGVNSPLHF.

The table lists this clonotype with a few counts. CDR3 DNA: TGTGCCAGCAGTTTAACTAGAGGGGGCACAGATACGCAGTATTTT. Protein product: CASSLTRGGTDTQYF. V gene TRBV12-3 or TRBV12-4 combines with J gene TRBJ2-3, with D possibly being TRBD1 or TRBD2 (5 bases each). Trimming stripped 2 bases from V and 1 base from J, with 10 bases between. The CDR3 loop spans 15 amino acids.

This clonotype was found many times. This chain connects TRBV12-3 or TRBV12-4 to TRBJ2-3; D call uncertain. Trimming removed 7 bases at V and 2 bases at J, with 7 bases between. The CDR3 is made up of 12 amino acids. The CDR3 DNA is TGTGCCAGCAACGAGGACACAGATACGCAGTATTTT. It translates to CASNEDTDTQYF.

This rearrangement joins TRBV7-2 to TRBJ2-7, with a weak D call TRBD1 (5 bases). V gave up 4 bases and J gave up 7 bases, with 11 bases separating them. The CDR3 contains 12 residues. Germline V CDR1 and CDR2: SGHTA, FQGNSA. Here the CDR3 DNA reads TGTGCCAGCAGCTCAGTCAGGGAAGAGCAGTACTTC. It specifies CASSSVREEQYF. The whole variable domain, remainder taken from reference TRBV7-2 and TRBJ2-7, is GAGVSQSPSNKVTEKGKDVELRCDPISGHTALYWYRQSLGQGLEFLIYFQGNSAPDKSGLPSDRFSAERTGGSVSTLTIQRTQQEDSAVYLCASSSVREEQYFGPGTRLTVT.

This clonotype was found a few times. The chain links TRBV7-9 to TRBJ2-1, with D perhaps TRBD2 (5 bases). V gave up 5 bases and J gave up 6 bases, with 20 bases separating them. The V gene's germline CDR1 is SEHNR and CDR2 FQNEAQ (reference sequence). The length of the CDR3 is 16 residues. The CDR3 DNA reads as TGTGCCAGCAGCGTTCGACTACACCCCCGGTTCAATGAGCAGTTCTTC. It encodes CASSVRLHPRFNEQFF.

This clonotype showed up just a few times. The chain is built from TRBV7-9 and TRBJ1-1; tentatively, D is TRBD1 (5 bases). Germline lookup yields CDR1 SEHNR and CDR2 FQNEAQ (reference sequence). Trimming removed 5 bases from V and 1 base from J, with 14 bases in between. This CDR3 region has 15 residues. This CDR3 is CASSLRPGENTEAFF. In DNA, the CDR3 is TGTGCCAGCAGCCTCCGGCCGGGGGAGAACACTGAAGCTTTCTTT.

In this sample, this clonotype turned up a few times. CDR3 bases: TGTGCCAGTAGTCCCGGGACAGGGAGGTCCTACGAGCAGTACTTC. Translating gives CASSPGTGRSYEQYF. The V gene is TRBV19, the J gene TRBJ2-7; 9 nucleotides agree with TRBD1. The length of the CDR3 is 15 residues. Trimming cost V 5 bases and J 1 base; bases outside gene matches: 6. Germline V gene data show CDR1 as LNHDA and CDR2 as SQIVND (reference sequence). The whole variable domain, filled in from reference TRBV19 and TRBJ2-7, reads DGGITQSPKYLFRKEGQNVTLSCEQNLNHDAMYWYRQDPGQGLRLIYYSQIVNDFQKGDIAEGYSVSREKKESFPLTVTSAQKNPTAFYLCASSPGTGRSYEQYFGPGTRLTVT.

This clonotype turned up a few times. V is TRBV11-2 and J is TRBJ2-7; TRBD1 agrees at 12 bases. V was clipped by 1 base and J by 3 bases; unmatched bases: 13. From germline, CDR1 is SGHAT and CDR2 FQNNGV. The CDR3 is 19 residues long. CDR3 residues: CASSLAYYRDRGLLYEQYF. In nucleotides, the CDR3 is TGTGCCAGCAGCTTAGCCTACTACCGGGACAGGGGGCTTCTCTACGAGCAGTACTTC.

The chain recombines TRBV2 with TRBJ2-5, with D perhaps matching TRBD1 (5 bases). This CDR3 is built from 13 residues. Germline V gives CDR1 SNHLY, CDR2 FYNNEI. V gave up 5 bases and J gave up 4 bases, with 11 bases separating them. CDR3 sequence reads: CASSSDMLETQYF. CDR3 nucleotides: TGTGCCAGCAGTTCGGACATGCTAGAGACCCAGTACTTC.

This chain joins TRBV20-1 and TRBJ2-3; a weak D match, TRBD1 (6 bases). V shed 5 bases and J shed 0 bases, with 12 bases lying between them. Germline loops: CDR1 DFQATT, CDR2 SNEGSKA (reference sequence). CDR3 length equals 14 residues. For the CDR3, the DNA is TGCAGTGCTCTTGACAGGCTCAGCACAGATACGCAGTATTTT. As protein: CSALDRLSTDTQYF.

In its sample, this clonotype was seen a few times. The CDR3 DNA sequence: TGTGCCAGCAGTCCCCGACTAGCGGGGGACCACCCCAATGAGCAGTTCTTC. Translated: CASSPRLAGDHPNEQFF. This chain links TRBV6-8 with TRBJ2-1, with 12 bases that match TRBD2. Germline V lookup: CDR1 MNHGY, CDR2 SAAAGT. The CDR3 has 17 amino acids. Trimming took 5 bases from V and 6 from J; bases not matched to a gene: 11.

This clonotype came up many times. CDR3 in DNA: TGTGCCAGCAGCTTAGCGGGACAGGGAGGCAATGGCTACACCTTC. It codes for CASSLAGQGGNGYTF. This chain connects TRBV7-2 to TRBJ1-2; 9 bases match TRBD1. Per the germline V gene, CDR1 is SGHTA and CDR2 is FQGNSA. V was pared by 0 bases and J by 6 bases, with 5 bases of the junction left unmatched. This CDR3 region has 15 residues.

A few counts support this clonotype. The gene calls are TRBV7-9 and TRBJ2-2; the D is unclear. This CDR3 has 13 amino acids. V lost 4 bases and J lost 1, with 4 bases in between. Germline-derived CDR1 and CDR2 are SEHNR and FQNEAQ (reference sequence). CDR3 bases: TGTGCCAGCAGCTGGGTGAACACCGGGGAGCTGTTTTTT. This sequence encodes CASSWVNTGELFF.

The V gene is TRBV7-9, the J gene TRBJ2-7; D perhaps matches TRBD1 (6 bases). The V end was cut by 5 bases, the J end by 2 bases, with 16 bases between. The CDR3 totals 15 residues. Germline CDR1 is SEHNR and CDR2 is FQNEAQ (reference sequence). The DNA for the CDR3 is TGTGCCAGCAGCCCTCGGACAGAAAACCCCTACGAGCAGTACTTC. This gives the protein CASSPRTENPYEQYF.

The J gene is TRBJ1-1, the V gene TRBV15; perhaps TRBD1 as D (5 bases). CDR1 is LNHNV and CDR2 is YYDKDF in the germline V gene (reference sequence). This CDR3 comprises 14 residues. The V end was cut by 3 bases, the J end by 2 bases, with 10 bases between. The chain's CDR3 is CATSSRDGNTEAFF. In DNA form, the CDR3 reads TGTGCCACCAGCAGCCGGGACGGCAACACTGAAGCTTTCTTT.